This record concerns one T cell receptor (beta chain) sequence. Its antigen remains unknown. This sample stems from a study of OX40 agonist ivuxolimab in advanced cancers. Study conclusions and caveats: Some nonresponders likewise displayed low normalized T-cell clonal expansion.

Assay: immunoSEQ multiplex PCR; the TCRdb copy retains only in-frame clones and omits some. The sample comprises fewer than 60,000 clones, around 82% of which are singletons, and more than 3.5% rests with the top ten. The CDR3 spans 16 residues. The ends were cut back, 4 bases at V and 2 bases at J, with 15 bases in the middle. Looked up from germline, CDR1 is MNHNS and CDR2 is SASEGT. Autoimmune disease history or systemic immunosuppression was exclusionary. This clonotype was sampled from an adult with an advanced solid tumor such as melanoma, head and neck, liver or kidney cancer. This chain links TRBV6-1 with TRBJ1-5; D unclear. The sample was CD4+ or CD8+ T cells sorted from blood, taken in a trial of the OX40 agonist ivuxolimab. The DNA for the CDR3 is TGTGCCAGCAGTGTCCGGACTCCAGGAGGCAATCAGCCCCAGCATTTT. Its protein is CASSVRTPGGNQPQHF.